This T cell receptor beta chain was captured by sequencing in a study of T-cell memory formation after mild COVID-19. TCRdb reanalysed the 5' RACE reads using MiXCR and keeps one entry per CDR3 protein. The table has 430,000 or so distinct CDR3 sequences, around 27% seen once; the top ten hold around 13%. The germline V and J ends were trimmed by 4 bases and 5 bases, with 22 bases remaining between them. This CDR3 is 18 amino acids long. CDR1 and CDR2 (germline): SGHKS, YYEKEE (reference sequence). This clonotype was picked up a small number of times. The clonotype was recovered from an adult woman who had mild COVID-19 (a few samples of this study predate the infection). Cell type and time point are not known. The sample was PBMCs or a T cell subset sorted from them (not recorded which). The chain employs TRBV5-5 and TRBJ1-6; D gene uncertain. The CDR3 loop reads CASSLRSFQVSDNSPLHF. CDR3 bases: TGTGCCAGCAGCCTCAGGTCATTTCAAGTATCGGATAATTCACCCCTCCACTTT.